This TCR beta chain was obtained from a study of human T cells and chemical hapten exposure. Time point denoted: pre-sensitization, week 0. Treatment specified: therapeutic diphenylcyclopropenone sensitization with weekly scalp DPC. Whole-study results and caveats: Expanded TCRs clustered into significantly more large CDR3 similarity groups than controls, the analysis revealed.

Note on this clonotype: The antigen is unknown.

TCRdb itself ran the RACE reads through MiXCR, one entry per CDR3 protein. The sample shows tens of thousands of distinct CDR3 sequences, roughly 12% of them seen only once. The germline V gene has CDR1 MNHEY and CDR2 SMNVEV (reference sequence). The CDR3 extends over 15 amino acids. With 6 bases removed from V and 0 bases from J, the gap between germline ends came to 13 bases. The input for sequencing was whole blood, taken in connection with sensitization to the hapten diphenylcyclopropenone (DPC). The clonotype comes from a woman aged 25 to 39 with alopecia areata. Some clones in this sample may be carry-over from other donors' samples. The gene calls are TRBV27 and TRBJ2-3; tentative D call: TRBD2 (6 bases). This CDR3 reads CASSRRGTSTDTQYF. The CDR3 nucleotides read TGTGCCAGCAGCCGTCGGGGGACTAGCACAGATACGCAGTATTTT.